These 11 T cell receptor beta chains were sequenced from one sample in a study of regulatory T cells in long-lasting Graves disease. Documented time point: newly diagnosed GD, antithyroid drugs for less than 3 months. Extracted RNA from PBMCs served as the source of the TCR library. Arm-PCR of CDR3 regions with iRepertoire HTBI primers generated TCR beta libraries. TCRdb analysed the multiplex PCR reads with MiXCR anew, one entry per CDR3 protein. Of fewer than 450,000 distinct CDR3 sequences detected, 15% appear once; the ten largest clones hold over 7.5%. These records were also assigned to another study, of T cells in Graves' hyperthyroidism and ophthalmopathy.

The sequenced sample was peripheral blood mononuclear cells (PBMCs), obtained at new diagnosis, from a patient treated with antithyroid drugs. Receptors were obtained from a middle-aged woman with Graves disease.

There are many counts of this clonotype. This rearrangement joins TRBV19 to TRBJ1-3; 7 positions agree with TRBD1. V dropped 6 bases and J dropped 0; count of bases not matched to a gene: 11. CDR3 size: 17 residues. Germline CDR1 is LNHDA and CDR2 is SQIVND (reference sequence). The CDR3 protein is CASSRQGARYSGNTIYF. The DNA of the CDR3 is TGTGCCAGTAGCCGACAGGGCGCCCGCTACTCTGGAAACACCATATATTTT.

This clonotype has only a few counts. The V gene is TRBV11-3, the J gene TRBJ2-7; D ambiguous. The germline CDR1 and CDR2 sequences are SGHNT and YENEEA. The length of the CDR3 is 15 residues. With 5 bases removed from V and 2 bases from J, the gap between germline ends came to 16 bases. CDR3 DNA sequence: TGTGCCAGCAGCGCCTACCAAAATGGAGCCTACGAGCAGTACTTC. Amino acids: CASSAYQNGAYEQYF.

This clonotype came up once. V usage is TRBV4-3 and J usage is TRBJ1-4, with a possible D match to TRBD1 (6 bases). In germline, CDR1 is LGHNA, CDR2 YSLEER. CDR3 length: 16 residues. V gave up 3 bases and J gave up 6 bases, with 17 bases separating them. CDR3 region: CASSQHAGQSDEKLFF. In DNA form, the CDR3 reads TGCGCCAGCAGCCAGCACGCCGGACAGAGCGATGAAAAACTGTTTTTT.

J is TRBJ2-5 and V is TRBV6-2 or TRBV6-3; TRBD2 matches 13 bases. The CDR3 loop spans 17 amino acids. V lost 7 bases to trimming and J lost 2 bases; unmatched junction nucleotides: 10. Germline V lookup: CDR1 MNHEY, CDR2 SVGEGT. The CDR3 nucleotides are TGTGCCAGCAACAGGCGACTAGCGGGGGGATCACAAGAGACCCAGTACTTC. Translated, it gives CASNRRLAGGSQETQYF.

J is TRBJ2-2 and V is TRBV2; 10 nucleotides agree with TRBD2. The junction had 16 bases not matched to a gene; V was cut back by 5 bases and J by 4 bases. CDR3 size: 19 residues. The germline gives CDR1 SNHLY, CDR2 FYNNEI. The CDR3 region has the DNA TGTGCCAGCAGTTCCTACCCCGGAGCGGGAGGGCCGGGCACCGGGGAGCTGTTTTTT. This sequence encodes CASSSYPGAGGPGTGELFF.

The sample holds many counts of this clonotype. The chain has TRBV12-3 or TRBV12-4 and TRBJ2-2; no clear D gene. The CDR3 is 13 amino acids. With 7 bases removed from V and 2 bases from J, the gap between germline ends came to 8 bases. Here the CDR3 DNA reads TGTGCCAGCAATACCGACAACACCGGGGAGCTGTTTTTT. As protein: CASNTDNTGELFF.

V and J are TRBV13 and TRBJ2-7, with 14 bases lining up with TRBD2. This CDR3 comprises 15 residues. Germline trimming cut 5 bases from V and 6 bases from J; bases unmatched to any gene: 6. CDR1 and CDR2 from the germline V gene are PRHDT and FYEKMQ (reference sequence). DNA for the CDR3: TGTGCCAGCAGCCGGGGACTAGCGGGAGTCGGCGAGCAGTACTTC. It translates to CASSRGLAGVGEQYF.

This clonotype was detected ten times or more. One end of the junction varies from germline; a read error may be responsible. The CDR3 nucleotides are TGTGCCAGCAGTGAAGTCACTAGCGGGAGACAGGTCTTC. Amino acids: CASSEVTSGRQVF. This chain connects TRBV2 to TRBJ2-1; TRBD2 agrees at 11 bases. The CDR3 extends over 13 amino acids. Germline V gene sequence: CDR1 SNHLY, CDR2 FYNNEI. The whole variable domain, filled in from reference TRBV2 and TRBJ2-1, reads EPEVTQTPSHQVTQMGQEVILRCVPISNHLYFYWYRQILGQKVEFLVSFYNNEISEKSEIFDDQFSVERPDGSNFTLKIRSTKLEDSAMYFCASSEVTSGRQVFGPGTRLTVL.

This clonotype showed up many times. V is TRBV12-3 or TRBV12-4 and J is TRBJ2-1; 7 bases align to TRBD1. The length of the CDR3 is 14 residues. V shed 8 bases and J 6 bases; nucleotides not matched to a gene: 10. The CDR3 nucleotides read TGTGCCAGCGGATACGACAGGGATCCCAATGAGCAGTTCTTC. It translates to CASGYDRDPNEQFF.

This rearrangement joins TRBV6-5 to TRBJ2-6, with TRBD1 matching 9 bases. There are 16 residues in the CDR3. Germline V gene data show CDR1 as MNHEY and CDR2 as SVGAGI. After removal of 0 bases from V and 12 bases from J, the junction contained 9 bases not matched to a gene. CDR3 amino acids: CASSYSSGTGKGVLTF. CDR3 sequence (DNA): TGTGCCAGCAGTTACTCCTCCGGGACAGGGAAAGGCGTCCTGACTTTC.

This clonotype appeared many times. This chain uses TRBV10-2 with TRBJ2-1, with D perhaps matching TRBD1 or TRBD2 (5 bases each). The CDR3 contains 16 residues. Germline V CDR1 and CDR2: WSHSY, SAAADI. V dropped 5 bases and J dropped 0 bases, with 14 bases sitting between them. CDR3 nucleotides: TGCGCCAGCAGTCCCGGGGCGGGCACCTCCTACAATGAGCAGTTCTTC. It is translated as CASSPGAGTSYNEQFF.